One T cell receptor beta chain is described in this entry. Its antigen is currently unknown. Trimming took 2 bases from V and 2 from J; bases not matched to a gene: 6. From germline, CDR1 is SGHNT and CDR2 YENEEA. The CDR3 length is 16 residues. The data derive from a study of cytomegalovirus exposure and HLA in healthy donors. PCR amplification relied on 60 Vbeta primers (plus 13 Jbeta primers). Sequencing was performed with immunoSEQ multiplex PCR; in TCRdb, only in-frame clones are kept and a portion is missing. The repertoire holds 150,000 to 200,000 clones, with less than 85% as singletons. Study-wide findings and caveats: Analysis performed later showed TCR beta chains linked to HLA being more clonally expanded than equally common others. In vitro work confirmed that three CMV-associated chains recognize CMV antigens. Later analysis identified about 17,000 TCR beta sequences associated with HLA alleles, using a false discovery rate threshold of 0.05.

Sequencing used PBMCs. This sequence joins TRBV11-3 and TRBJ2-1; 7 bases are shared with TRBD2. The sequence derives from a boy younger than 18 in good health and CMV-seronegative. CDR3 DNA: TGTGCCAGCAGCTTATCTAGCGGTTATACCTACAATGAGCAGTTCTTC. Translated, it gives CASSLSSGYTYNEQFF.